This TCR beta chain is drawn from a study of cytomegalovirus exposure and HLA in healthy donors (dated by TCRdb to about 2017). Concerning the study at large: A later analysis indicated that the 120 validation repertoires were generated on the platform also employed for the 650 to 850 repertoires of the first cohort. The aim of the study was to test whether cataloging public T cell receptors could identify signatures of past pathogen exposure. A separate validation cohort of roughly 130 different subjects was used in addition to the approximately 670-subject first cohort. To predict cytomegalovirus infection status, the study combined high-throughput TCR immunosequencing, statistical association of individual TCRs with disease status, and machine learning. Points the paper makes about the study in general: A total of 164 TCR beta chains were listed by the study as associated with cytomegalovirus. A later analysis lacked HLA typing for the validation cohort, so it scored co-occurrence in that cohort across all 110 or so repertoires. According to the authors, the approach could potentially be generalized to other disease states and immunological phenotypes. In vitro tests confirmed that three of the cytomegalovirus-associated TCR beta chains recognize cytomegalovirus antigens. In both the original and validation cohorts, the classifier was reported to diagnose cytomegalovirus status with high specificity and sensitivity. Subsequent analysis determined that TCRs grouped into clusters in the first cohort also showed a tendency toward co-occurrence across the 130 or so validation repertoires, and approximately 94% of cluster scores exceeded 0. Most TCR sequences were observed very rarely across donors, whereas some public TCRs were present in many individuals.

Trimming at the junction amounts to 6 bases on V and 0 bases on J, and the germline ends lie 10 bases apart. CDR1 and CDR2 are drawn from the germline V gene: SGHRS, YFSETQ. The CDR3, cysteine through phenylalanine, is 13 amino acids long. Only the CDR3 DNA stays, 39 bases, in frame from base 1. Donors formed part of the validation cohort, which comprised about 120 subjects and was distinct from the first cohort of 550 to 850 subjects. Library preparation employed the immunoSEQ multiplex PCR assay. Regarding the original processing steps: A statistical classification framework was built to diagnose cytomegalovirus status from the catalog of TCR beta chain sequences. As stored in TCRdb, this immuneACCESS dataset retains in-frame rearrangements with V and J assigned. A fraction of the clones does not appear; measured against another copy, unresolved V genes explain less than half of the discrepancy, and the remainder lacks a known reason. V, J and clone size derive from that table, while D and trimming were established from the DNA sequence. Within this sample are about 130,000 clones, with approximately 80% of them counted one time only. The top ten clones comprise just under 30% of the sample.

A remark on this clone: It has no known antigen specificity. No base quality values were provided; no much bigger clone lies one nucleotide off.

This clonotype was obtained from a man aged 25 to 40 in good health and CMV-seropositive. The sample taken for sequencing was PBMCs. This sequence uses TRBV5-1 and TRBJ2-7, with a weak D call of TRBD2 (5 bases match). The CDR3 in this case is CASTPSGSYEQYF. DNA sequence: TGCGCCAGCACCCCCAGCGGCTCCTACGAGCAGTACTTC.